The 19 T cell receptor beta chains presented below share a single source sample, sequenced in a study of blood T cell repertoires in COVID-19. Some clones are missing from TCRdb's copy, which holds only in-frame ones; the method was immunoSEQ multiplex PCR. The repertoire holds about 110,000 clones, 71% seen once, with less than 1% in the top ten. Sequenced sample: peripheral blood. These receptors originate from a human donor with acute or convalescent COVID-19. The donor label of this sample is uncertain.

The chain links TRBV7-3 to TRBJ2-1; TRBD2 matches at 8 bases. V lost 5 bases to trimming and J lost 6 bases; unmatched junction nucleotides: 12. Per the germline V gene, CDR1 is SGHTA and CDR2 is FQGTGA. This CDR3 comprises 16 residues. The CDR3 here is CASSQRTSPGLNEQFF. The CDR3 DNA sequence: TGTGCCAGCAGCCAACGGACTAGCCCGGGACTCAATGAGCAGTTCTTC.

The rearrangement joins TRBV28 to TRBJ1-2; 7 bases fit TRBD1. CDR1 and CDR2 from the germline V gene are MDHEN and SYDVKM. The CDR3 runs 15 residues. V lost 6 bases to trimming and J lost 2 bases; unmatched junction nucleotides: 9. The CDR3: CASRTAGGRNYGYTF. CDR3 bases: TGTGCCAGCAGAACCGCAGGGGGAAGGAACTATGGCTACACCTTC.

The chain links TRBV27 to TRBJ2-3, with 9 bases fitting TRBD2. V shed 3 bases and J 6 bases; nucleotides not matched to a gene: 22. The CDR3 is 20 residues long. The germline gives CDR1 MNHEY, CDR2 SMNVEV (reference sequence). CDR3 amino acids: CASSFRGPPGVASGVDTQYF. CDR3 DNA sequence: TGTGCCAGCAGTTTTCGAGGACCCCCCGGGGTGGCTAGCGGGGTGGATACGCAGTATTTT.

The chain combines TRBV10-3 with TRBJ1-5; D ambiguous. The CDR3 is made up of 14 amino acids. CDR1 ENHRY and CDR2 SYGVKD come from the germline V gene. V was trimmed by 8 bases and J by 6 bases, leaving 17 bases between them. CDR3 sequence: CAIGREVAGQPQHF. The CDR3 DNA reads TGTGCCATCGGGCGGGAGGTGGCGGGTCAGCCCCAGCATTTT.

The chain links TRBV10-3 to TRBJ2-3; D is undetermined. The CDR3 loop spans 14 amino acids. In germline, CDR1 is ENHRY, CDR2 SYGVKD. The V and J ends lost 2 bases and 2 bases respectively, with 8 bases between them. The CDR3 spells CAISEPEHTDTQYF. DNA for the CDR3: TGTGCCATCAGTGAGCCCGAGCACACAGATACGCAGTATTTT.

A single count supports this clone. This rearrangement joins TRBV6-1 to TRBJ2-2; D not certain. CDR1 and CDR2 from the germline V gene are MNHNS and SASEGT. Trimming shortened V by 2 bases and J by 11 bases, and 6 bases separated the two germline ends. The length of the CDR3 is 11 residues. DNA of the CDR3: TGTGCCAGCAGTGAAAAAATAGAGCTGTTTTTT. This encodes CASSEKIELFF.

This clone was seen more than once but under ten times. The CDR3 nucleotides read TGTGCCAGCAGCGTCAAGATCAGCGCGGGGGGCTACACCTTC. Amino acid sequence: CASSVKISAGGYTF. This chain links TRBV6-5 with TRBJ1-2, with no clear D. Deletions cut 6 bases from V and 8 bases from J, with 19 bases between. The CDR3 consists of 14 residues. Germline V CDR1 and CDR2: MNHEY, SVGAGI.

The J gene is TRBJ1-5, the V gene TRBV2, with a possible D match to TRBD1 (5 bases). The CDR3 consists of 14 residues. V gave up 4 bases and J gave up 3 bases, with 10 bases separating them. Germline loops: CDR1 SNHLY, CDR2 FYNNEI. Here the CDR3 reads CASSGLQVNQPQHF. The CDR3 DNA is TGTGCCAGCAGTGGATTACAGGTCAATCAGCCCCAGCATTTT.

V gene TRBV9 combines with J gene TRBJ2-2; 13 bases are shared with TRBD2. The CDR3 consists of 18 residues. Germline lookup yields CDR1 SGDLS and CDR2 YYNGEE. Trimming removed 3 bases from V and 0 bases from J; junction bases left unmatched: 5. The CDR3 DNA is TGTGCCAGCAGCGGGACGGGACTAGCGGGACCGAACACCGGGGAGCTGTTTTTT. It specifies CASSGTGLAGPNTGELFF.

The table lists this clone with a count of one. V gene TRBV6-5 combines with J gene TRBJ1-1; D not resolved. There are 13 residues in the CDR3. Looked up from germline, CDR1 is MNHEY and CDR2 is SVGAGI. Between the trimmed V and J ends, which lost 7 bases and 1 base, there was a span of 10 bases. CDR3 bases: TGTGCCAGCAACTGGGCAGAGAACACTGAAGCTTTCTTT. Translation: CASNWAENTEAFF.

V and J are TRBV2 and TRBJ2-1; no reliable D call. The germline V gene encodes CDR1 SNHLY and CDR2 FYNNEI. Deletions cut 5 bases from V and 7 bases from J, with 6 bases between. The CDR3 is 11 amino acids. This chain's CDR3 is CASSRENEQFF. As DNA, the CDR3 is TGTGCCAGCAGTCGTGAGAATGAGCAGTTCTTC.

The rearrangement uses TRBV27 and TRBJ1-1, with 7 positions matching TRBD1. This CDR3 comprises 14 residues. The germline V gene encodes CDR1 MNHEY and CDR2 SMNVEV (reference sequence). With V trimmed by 7 bases and J by 3 bases, 8 bases remained unmatched. The CDR3 DNA is TGTGCCAGCACCCCGAGCAGGGGGGACACTGAAGCTTTCTTT. Its translation is CASTPSRGDTEAFF.

V and J are TRBV19 and TRBJ1-6, with TRBD1 matching over 9 bases. CDR3 length equals 15 residues. V dropped 4 bases and J dropped 10; count of bases not matched to a gene: 8. The germline V gene encodes CDR1 LNHDA and CDR2 SQIVND (reference sequence). The CDR3 nucleotides are TGTGCCAGTAGTAGTTCCTACAGGGGGCACTCACCCCTCCACTTT. Amino acids: CASSSSYRGHSPLHF.

This chain uses TRBV11-2 with TRBJ1-6; 7 bases match TRBD1. Trimming took 3 bases from V and 10 from J; bases not matched to a gene: 3. The CDR3 consists of 13 residues. CDR1 is SGHAT and CDR2 is FQNNGV in the germline V gene. This CDR3 is CASSLTGQSPLHF. The CDR3 nucleotides are TGTGCCAGCAGCTTGACAGGGCAATCACCCCTCCACTTT.

The genes are TRBV24-1 and TRBJ1-2; D is unclear. Germline CDR1 and CDR2: KGHDR and SFDVKD. Trimming stripped 10 bases from V and 0 bases from J, with 11 bases between. The CDR3 covers 13 residues. CDR3 in DNA: TGTGCCACTCAGGCAGCCGCTAACTATGGCTACACCTTC. Amino acids: CATQAAANYGYTF.

The CDR3 reads CASIPRQGVGELFF. DNA of the CDR3: TGTGCCAGCATCCCCAGACAGGGGGTCGGGGAGCTGTTTTTT. The V call is TRBV6-5, the J call TRBJ2-2, with 9 bases that match TRBD1. This CDR3 has 14 residues. Per germline, CDR1 MNHEY and CDR2 SVGAGI. J lost 7 bases, V lost 7 bases, and 7 bases had no gene match.

V usage is TRBV30 and J usage is TRBJ2-2; TRBD1 matches at 7 bases. The length of the CDR3 is 13 residues. CDR1 is GTSNPN and CDR2 is SVGIG in the germline V gene (reference sequence). V lost 0 bases to trimming and J lost 8 bases; unmatched junction nucleotides: 3. In DNA form, the CDR3 reads TGTGCCTGGAGTGTAACAGGGGCGGGGGAGCTGTTTTTT. It encodes CAWSVTGAGELFF.

V and J are TRBV6-4 and TRBJ1-1; D possibly corresponds to TRBD1 (6 bases). The V end was cut by 7 bases, the J end by 11 bases, with 23 bases between. The germline V gene encodes CDR1 MRHNA and CDR2 SNTAGT. The CDR3 is 14 amino acids. CDR3 sequence reads: CASTPNPGTSNAFF. For the CDR3, the DNA is TGTGCCAGCACCCCAAACCCAGGGACATCAAACGCTTTCTTT.

The rearrangement joins TRBV19 to TRBJ2-1; 15 nucleotides align to TRBD2. CDR1 and CDR2 (germline): LNHDA, SQIVND (reference sequence). The CDR3 totals 18 residues. Unmatched junction bases numbered 7, after V lost 7 bases and J lost 0 bases. This chain's CDR3 is CASNSGTSGGSSYNEQFF. The CDR3 DNA follows: TGTGCCAGTAATTCCGGGACTAGCGGGGGGAGCTCCTACAATGAGCAGTTCTTC.